These 23 T cell receptor beta chains originate from one sample sequenced in a study of T cell repertoires in cytomegalovirus infection. From the reads, TCRdb called clonotypes with MiXCR, one entry per CDR3 protein. The sample holds roughly 150,000 distinct CDR3 sequences, roughly a quarter seen once. Specimen: PBMCs. These receptors were obtained from a human donor in good health (CMV status not recorded). Some clones in this sample may be carry-over from other donors' samples.

By share of the sample, this clonotype is medium-sized. This chain connects TRBV2 to TRBJ2-3; D gene ambiguous. The CDR3 has 14 residues. Trimming removed 2 bases from V and 0 bases from J, with 6 bases in between. The germline V gene encodes CDR1 SNHLY and CDR2 FYNNEI. The CDR3 DNA sequence: TGTGCCAGCAGTGAATTGGACAGCACAGATACGCAGTATTTT. Protein product: CASSELDSTDTQYF.

This clonotype has at least ten counts. The CDR3 region has the DNA TGTGCCAGCTCATATACAGGGGGACTCTACGAGCAGTACTTC. The encoded protein is CASSYTGGLYEQYF. V usage is TRBV18 and J usage is TRBJ2-7; 8 bases map to TRBD1. V lost 5 bases and J lost 3; bases outside the gene matches: 6. The CDR3 has 14 residues. Per the germline V gene, CDR1 is KGHSH and CDR2 is LQKENI. Full variable domain (outside the CDR3, taken from reference TRBV18 and TRBJ2-7): NAGVMQNPRHLVRRRGQEARLRCSPMKGHSHVYWYRQLPEEGLKFMVYLQKENIIDESGMPKERFSAEFPKEGPSILRIQQVVRGDSAAYFCASSYTGGLYEQYFGPGTRLTVT.

Only a few counts were recorded for this clonotype. V gene TRBV18 combines with J gene TRBJ2-2; D gene unclear. Germline V lookup: CDR1 KGHSH, CDR2 LQKENI. The length of the CDR3 is 15 residues. V was pared by 2 bases and J by 0 bases, with 7 bases between. The CDR3 is CASSPDNSNTGELFF. The CDR3 coding sequence is TGTGCCAGCTCACCAGACAACTCGAACACCGGGGAGCTGTTTTTT.

This sequence joins TRBV28 and TRBJ2-7; 8 bases are shared with TRBD2. CDR3 size: 16 residues. The germline V gene encodes CDR1 MDHEN and CDR2 SYDVKM. V was pared by 7 bases and J by 0 bases, with 11 bases of the junction left unmatched. Here the CDR3 DNA reads TGTGCCAGCATCGGGGGGGGACTGCCGAGCTCCTACGAGCAGTACTTC. Protein: CASIGGGLPSSYEQYF.

This clonotype turned up a few times. The chain joins TRBV4-2 to TRBJ2-7, with 7 bases that match TRBD2. V gave up 0 bases and J gave up 5 bases; unmatched junction bases: 10. The germline V gene encodes CDR1 LGHNA and CDR2 YNFKEQ. This CDR3 contains 16 residues. CDR3 amino acids: CASSQDLSFAGDEQYF. For the CDR3, the DNA is TGTGCCAGCAGCCAAGATCTCTCTTTTGCGGGAGACGAGCAGTACTTC.

Many counts were recorded for this clonotype. The chain couples TRBV7-2 to TRBJ1-2; D remains unclear. The V end lost 4 bases, the J end lost 5 bases, and 5 bases lay between the germline ends. Germline V gene lookup returns CDR1 SGHTA and CDR2 FQGNSA. The CDR3 extends over 11 amino acids. The CDR3 region is CASSWKYGYTF. The CDR3 DNA reads as TGTGCCAGCAGCTGGAAATATGGCTACACCTTC. Looking up the rest from reference TRBV7-2 and TRBJ1-2 gives the full variable domain: GAGVSQSPSNKVTEKGKDVELRCDPISGHTALYWYRQSLGQGLEFLIYFQGNSAPDKSGLPSDRFSAERTGGSVSTLTIQRTQQEDSAVYLCASSWKYGYTFGSGTRLTVV.

This clonotype was counted only a few times. This chain joins TRBV6-2 or TRBV6-3 and TRBJ1-4; 8 bases align to TRBD1. The CDR3 is 14 amino acids. Unmatched junction bases numbered 8, after V lost 6 bases and J lost 8 bases. CDR1 is MNHEY, CDR2 SVGEGT, per germline. CDR3 DNA sequence: TGTGCCAGCAGACCACCGGGGACAGGAGAAAAACTGTTTTTT. This sequence encodes CASRPPGTGEKLFF.

This chain uses TRBV28 with TRBJ2-3; 8 bases are a match to TRBD2. The CDR3 is 15 amino acids. J gave up 2 bases and V 8 bases, and 9 bases lay outside the gene matches. Germline V lookup: CDR1 MDHEN, CDR2 SYDVKM. The CDR3 DNA reads as TGTGCCAGCGAATTAGCGGGGCAATTCACAGATACGCAGTATTTT. It translates to CASELAGQFTDTQYF.

A word on this clonotype: One end of the junction does not line up with germline, which may come from a read error. V is TRBV18 and J is TRBJ1-2; D uncertain. Germline-derived CDR1 and CDR2 are KGHSH and LQKENI. CDR3 length equals 14 residues. This chain's CDR3 is CARSPPAAGYGYTF. In DNA, the CDR3 is TGTGCCAGGTCACCACCGGCAGCCGGATATGGCTACACCTTC.

The sample holds a few counts of this clonotype. V usage is TRBV12-3 or TRBV12-4 and J usage is TRBJ1-1; a possible D gene is TRBD1 (6 bases). V dropped 2 bases and J dropped 4 bases, with 11 bases sitting between them. The CDR3 is 14 residues long. CDR3 bases: TGTGCCAGCAGTTTAAGGGGGGAAGGCACTGAAGCTTTCTTT. Protein product: CASSLRGEGTEAFF.

The chain has TRBV24-1 and TRBJ1-5; the match to TRBD1 covers 10 bases. The ends lost 3 bases at V and 3 bases at J; junction bases unmatched: 7. Germline assignment: CDR1 KGHDR and CDR2 SFDVKD. This CDR3 contains 17 residues. The CDR3 region has the DNA TGTGCCACCAGTGATCCCCGGACAGGGGGTGACAATCAGCCCCAGCATTTT. Amino acid sequence: CATSDPRTGGDNQPQHF.

This chain connects TRBV28 to TRBJ2-3, with TRBD2 identical over 10 bases. The CDR3 is made up of 13 amino acids. The germline gives CDR1 MDHEN, CDR2 SYDVKM. V lost 7 bases and J lost 11; bases outside the gene matches: 9. This CDR3 reads CASNLSGRPLQYF. The CDR3 DNA is TGTGCCAGCAACCTTAGCGGGAGGCCCTTGCAGTATTTT.

This clonotype was picked up one time. CDR3 amino acids: CASSYERGTGNTIYF. The DNA for the CDR3 is TGTGCCAGCAGTTACGAGCGGGGTACTGGAAACACCATATATTTT. This chain connects TRBV6-5 to TRBJ1-3; D is undetermined. Between the trimmed V and J ends, which lost 2 bases and 2 bases, there was a span of 10 bases. Germline loops: CDR1 MNHEY, CDR2 SVGAGI. CDR3 length equals 15 residues.

The rearrangement links TRBV12-3 or TRBV12-4 to TRBJ1-2, with D uncertain. The CDR3 loop spans 13 amino acids. Trimming shortened V by 3 bases and J by 4 bases, and 9 bases separated the two germline ends. The CDR3 DNA follows: TGTGCCAGCAGTTTCGGATCCGCCTATGGCTACACCTTC. Translation gives CASSFGSAYGYTF.

This clonotype was counted ten times or more. The rearrangement joins TRBV7-2 to TRBJ2-1, with D perhaps TRBD2 (5 bases). Trimming shortened V by 0 bases and J by 3 bases, and 15 bases separated the two germline ends. Germline loops: CDR1 SGHTA, CDR2 FQGNSA. The CDR3 is 17 amino acids. Here the CDR3 DNA reads TGTGCCAGCAGCTTAGCGTTTCGGCTAGCTGACTACAATGAGCAGTTCTTC. This gives the protein CASSLAFRLADYNEQFF.

This chain links TRBV28 with TRBJ2-7; D not certain. Germline values: CDR1 MDHEN, CDR2 SYDVKM. The ends were cut back, 6 bases at V and 2 bases at J, with 14 bases in the middle. The CDR3 consists of 14 residues. CDR3 sequence (DNA): TGTGCCAGCAGGTCTTTTAGCCCTCCCTACGAGCAGTACTTC. Translating gives CASRSFSPPYEQYF. The complete variable domain, with remaining parts taken from reference TRBV28 and TRBJ2-7, reads DVKVTQSSRYLVKRTGEKVFLECVQDMDHENMFWYRQDPGLGLRLIYFSYDVKMKEKGDIPEGYSVSREKKERFSLILESASTNQTSMYLCASRSFSPPYEQYFGPGTRLTVT.

This chain links TRBV15 with TRBJ2-1; 8 nucleotides line up with TRBD2. The junction had 17 bases not matched to a gene; V was cut back by 3 bases and J by 10 bases. The germline V gene encodes CDR1 LNHNV and CDR2 YYDKDF (reference sequence). The CDR3 loop spans 17 amino acids. CDR3 amino acids: CATSSDLGLAGDWEQFF. In nucleotides, the CDR3 is TGTGCCACCAGCAGCGACCTCGGGCTAGCGGGTGACTGGGAGCAGTTCTTC.

In this sample, this clonotype turned up a few times. The gene calls are TRBV5-8 and TRBJ1-5; a weak D match, TRBD1 (6 bases). Deletions cut 0 bases from V and 0 bases from J, with 10 bases between. Germline-derived CDR1 and CDR2 are SGHTS and YDEGEE. This CDR3 comprises 16 residues. CDR3: CASSLAWGHSNQPQHF. CDR3 DNA: TGTGCCAGCAGCTTGGCCTGGGGACATAGCAATCAGCCCCAGCATTTT.

This clonotype was recorded many times. The chain links TRBV7-2 to TRBJ2-7; 8 nucleotides align to TRBD2. Trimming cost V 5 bases and J 4 bases; bases outside gene matches: 10. There are 15 residues in the CDR3. Looked up from germline, CDR1 is SGHTA and CDR2 is FQGNSA. The CDR3 protein is CASSQEAGGVYEQYF. CDR3 DNA: TGTGCCAGCAGCCAGGAGGCGGGGGGAGTTTACGAGCAGTACTTC.

This clonotype was seen repeatedly, ten times or more. The chain carries TRBV7-2 and TRBJ2-5; D unresolved. The length of the CDR3 is 12 residues. V was clipped by 6 bases and J by 4 bases, with 9 bases between them. Germline-derived CDR1 and CDR2 are SGHTA and FQGNSA. In DNA, the CDR3 is TGTGCCAGCAGGCTGAAGGGAGAGACCCAGTACTTC. Translating it yields CASRLKGETQYF.

This chain uses TRBV6-5 with TRBJ2-1, with D perhaps being TRBD1 or TRBD2 (5 bases each). V dropped 0 bases and J dropped 6 bases, with 18 bases sitting between them. Germline loops: CDR1 MNHEY, CDR2 SVGAGI. The CDR3 consists of 17 residues. CDR3: CASSYSVTGRRVNEQFF. For the CDR3, the DNA is TGTGCCAGCAGTTACTCGGTCACGGGGCGGCGGGTCAATGAGCAGTTCTTC.

The CDR3 nucleotides are TGTGCCAGCAGTTTACTGACTAGCGGAGAGAATGAGCAGTTCTTC. Residues: CASSLLTSGENEQFF. This chain uses TRBV27 with TRBJ2-1; 9 bases fit TRBD2. CDR3 length: 15 residues. The germline CDR1 and CDR2 sequences are MNHEY and SMNVEV (reference sequence). The ends lost 2 bases at V and 7 bases at J; junction bases unmatched: 6.

This chain connects TRBV29-1 to TRBJ2-7; D unclear. This CDR3 contains 11 residues. Germline V gene data show CDR1 as SQVTM and CDR2 as ANQGSEA. V lost 7 bases to trimming and J lost 0 bases, with 7 bases between them. This CDR3 reads CSGADSYEQYF. In DNA form, the CDR3 reads TGCAGCGGCGCCGACTCCTACGAGCAGTACTTC.